This TCR beta chain derives from a study of blood T cells in healthy people across ages. General observations from the study: Naive and antigen-experienced cells could not be conclusively compared, given unsorted PBMCs.

The CDR3 totals 14 residues. The V end lost 5 bases, the J end lost 10 bases, and 19 bases lay between the germline ends. Sample donors were healthy Caucasian individuals that came from Russia, aged roughly 6 to 95. Comment on this clonotype: Its antigen remains unknown.

A sample-barcoded 5' primer and a J-beta primer mix were used in a second PCR of roughly 6 to 11 cycles. Tagging of each cDNA molecule was performed by a template-switch adaptor with 12 random nucleotides. TCRdb independently ran MiXCR on the 5' RACE reads; one entry per CDR3 protein. The data hold about 900,000 distinct CDR3 sequences, with roughly 48% observed a single time. V is TRBV12-3 or TRBV12-4 and J is TRBJ2-3, with a weak D call TRBD1 (5 bases). Sequencing was done on a sample of blood. The receptor was derived from a man aged 25 to 45 in good health. The CDR3 is CASSVANRPDSQYF. In DNA, the CDR3 is TGTGCCAGCAGTGTGGCCAACAGGCCCGATTCGCAGTATTTT.